The entry that follows covers one T cell receptor beta chain sequence. No antigen is known for it. This specimen belongs to a study of blood T cells in healthy people across ages. Notes on the study in general: Changes seen in expanded clonotypes were possibly confounded by donor CMV status left unknown.

A second PCR, run for about 7 to 11 cycles, used a sample-barcoded 5' primer plus a J-beta primer mix. CDR3-containing paired-end reads numbered at least 2.5 million in each sample. TCRdb independently ran MiXCR on the 5' RACE reads; one entry per CDR3 protein. The table records more than 450,000 distinct CDR3 sequences, about 26% of them present only once. The CDR3 is made up of 15 amino acids. Unmatched junction bases numbered 10, after V lost 7 bases and J lost 4 bases. Germline assignment: CDR1 SGHTA and CDR2 FQGNSA. These sequences were also reported in another study, on T cells of mothers and their children. Per that paper: The sample comes from eight or nine healthy Caucasian donors: mothers and children. Roughly 2.7 million TCR beta reads per child versus over 9 million per mother.

The genes are TRBV7-2 and TRBJ2-1; 7 nucleotides align to TRBD1. Sequenced: blood. This clonotype was sampled from a boy between 2 and 10 years old in good health. The CDR3 nucleotides read TGTGCCAGCACGCCAGGGGGTAATGTGTACAATGAGCAGTTCTTC. Translating it yields CASTPGGNVYNEQFF.